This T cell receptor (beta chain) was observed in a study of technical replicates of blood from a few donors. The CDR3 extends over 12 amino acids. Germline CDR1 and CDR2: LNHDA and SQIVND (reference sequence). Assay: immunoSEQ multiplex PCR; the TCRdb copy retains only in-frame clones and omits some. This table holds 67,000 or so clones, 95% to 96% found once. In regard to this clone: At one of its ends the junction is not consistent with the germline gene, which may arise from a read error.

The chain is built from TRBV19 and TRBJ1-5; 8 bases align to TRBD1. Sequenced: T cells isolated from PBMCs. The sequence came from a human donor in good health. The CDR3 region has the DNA TGTGCCAGTAGTATAGGGAGACAGGGGTTGTATTTT. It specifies CASSIGRQGLYF.